These T cell receptor beta chains were read from a single sample in a study of shared clonotypes between healthy human individuals. The method was immunoSEQ multiplex PCR; TCRdb's version includes in-frame clones alone and lacks a portion of them. This table has some 1,900,000 clones, roughly 95% appearing once. Sequencing was done on a sample of naive CD8+ T cells sorted from blood. These TCRs come from a man between 18 and 29 years old in good health. The CDR3 runs from the conserved cysteine through the conserved F or W. D genes are given only for firm matches. Part of the rows lack a size; the others show once, few, many or a class for expanded clones.

abundance | j_gene | d_gene | v_gene | CDR3aa | CDR3nt
- | TRBJ1-5 | TRBD1 | TRBV11-3 | CASSRQGESQPQHF | TGTGCCAGCAGCCGACAGGGGGAGAGTCAGCCCCAGCATTTT
- | TRBJ2-2 | - | TRBV5-6 | CASSLAGGLANTGELFF | TGTGCCAGCAGCTTGGCCGGAGGTCTCGCGAACACCGGGGAGCTGTTTTTT
once | TRBJ2-1 | TRBD2 | TRBV6-1 | CASTATAGGLNEQFF | TGTGCCAGCACTGCCACAGCGGGGGGGCTCAATGAGCAGTTCTTC
- | TRBJ2-3 | - | TRBV13 | CASSLPGEGTDTQYF | TGTGCCAGCAGCTTACCGGGAGAGGGTACAGATACGCAGTATTTT
once | TRBJ1-5 | TRBD1 | TRBV28 | CATSIGTGPSYSNQPQHF | TGTGCCACCTCTATCGGGACAGGGCCCTCCTATAGCAATCAGCCCCAGCATTTT
- | TRBJ2-6 | TRBD1 | TRBV7-9 | CASSYIPGTDSGANVLTF | TGTGCCAGCAGCTACATACCCGGGACAGACTCTGGGGCCAACGTCCTGACTTTC
- | TRBJ1-6 | TRBD1 | TRBV27 | CASSSGTGGRSPLHF | TGTGCCAGCAGTTCGGGGACAGGGGGCAGGTCACCCCTCCACTTT
once | TRBJ2-6 | - | TRBV7-2 | CASSLVRGYGANVLTF | TGTGCCAGCAGCTTAGTTCGAGGGTATGGGGCCAACGTCCTGACTTTC
- | TRBJ1-1 | - | TRBV7-9 | CASSMNTEAFF | TGTGCCAGCAGTATGAACACTGAAGCTTTCTTT
- | TRBJ2-7 | - | TRBV10-1 | CASSESTGGPYEQYF | TGCGCCAGCAGTGAGTCGACGGGGGGCCCCTACGAGCAGTACTTC
- | TRBJ2-2 | TRBD1 | TRBV19 | CASSTSGTGLTGELFF | TGTGCCAGTAGTACCTCCGGGACAGGGCTCACCGGGGAGCTGTTTTTT
- | TRBJ2-7 | - | TRBV4-2 | CASSPGIGTSYEQYF | TGTGCCAGCAGCCCCGGAATAGGGACATCGTACGAGCAGTACTTC
- | TRBJ1-2 | - | TRBV5-1 | CASSAQGNYGYTF | TGCGCCAGCAGCGCACAGGGAAACTATGGCTACACCTTC
- | TRBJ1-1 | TRBD1 | TRBV19 | CATAGGREAFF | TGTGCCACCGCAGGGGGACGAGAAGCTTTCTTT
- | TRBJ2-5 | TRBD2 | TRBV14 | CASSQELAGEHETQYF | TGTGCCAGCAGCCAAGAACTAGCGGGAGAGCATGAGACCCAGTACTTC
once | TRBJ2-5 | - | TRBV4-1 | CASSQDDRAGLETQYF | TGCGCCAGCAGCCAAGACGATCGGGCAGGGTTGGAGACCCAGTACTTC
- | TRBJ2-7 | - | TRBV27 | CASSLRYPGGYEQYF | TGTGCCAGCAGTTTGAGGTACCCCGGGGGCTACGAGCAGTACTTC
once | TRBJ1-1 | TRBD1 | TRBV2 | CASRTGLNTEAFF | TGTGCCAGCCGGACAGGGTTGAACACTGAAGCTTTCTTT
- | TRBJ2-1 | TRBD2 | TRBV5-1 | CASSPDLAGPGDEQFF | TGCGCCAGCAGCCCAGATCTAGCGGGCCCTGGGGATGAGCAGTTCTTC
- | TRBJ2-7 | - | TRBV11-2 | CASSLSSNHEQYF | TGTGCCAGCAGCTTGAGTAGCAACCACGAGCAGTACTTC
- | TRBJ2-3 | TRBD2 | TRBV4-1 | CASSQVWGGPGTDTQYF | TGCGCCAGCAGCCAAGTTTGGGGAGGGCCTGGCACAGATACGCAGTATTTT
- | TRBJ1-4 | - | TRBV7-2 | CASSPRQFGNEKLFF | TGTGCCAGCAGCCCCCGACAGTTTGGGAATGAAAAACTGTTTTTT
- | TRBJ2-6 | TRBD1 | TRBV7-9 | CASGQGETGANVLTF | TGTGCCAGTGGACAGGGGGAAACTGGGGCCAACGTCCTGACTTTC
- | TRBJ2-7 | TRBD1 | TRBV2 | CASSDPGQGGPYEQYF | TGTGCCAGCAGTGACCCGGGACAGGGCGGACCCTACGAGCAGTACTTC
- | TRBJ2-7 | TRBD1 | TRBV2 | CASSDPTGERDEQYF | TGTGCCAGCAGTGACCCGACAGGGGAGCGCGACGAGCAGTACTTC
- | TRBJ1-1 | - | TRBV6-5 | CASSYSGGLEAFF | TGTGCCAGCAGTTACTCAGGGGGGCTTGAAGCTTTCTTT
- | TRBJ1-1 | - | TRBV9 | CASSDRAGVFTEAFF | TGTGCCAGCAGCGATCGCGCGGGGGTGTTTACTGAAGCTTTCTTT
- | TRBJ1-2 | - | TRBV6-5 | CASSYEGPYGYTF | TGTGCCAGCAGTTACGAGGGGCCTTATGGCTACACCTTC
once | TRBJ2-3 | - | TRBV9 | CASSLDGTDTQYF | TGTGCCAGCAGCCTCGACGGCACAGATACGCAGTATTTT
- | TRBJ2-7 | - | TRBV6-5 | CASSYSQGARSEQYF | TGTGCCAGCAGTTACTCGCAAGGGGCTCGTTCGGAGCAGTACTTC
- | TRBJ1-3 | - | TRBV10-3 | CAISESKGQSGNTIYF | TGTGCCATCAGTGAGTCGAAAGGTCAAAGTGGAAACACCATATATTTT
- | TRBJ2-1 | - | TRBV13 | CASSLGPSVSYNEQFF | TGTGCCAGTAGCTTAGGGCCTAGCGTTTCCTACAATGAGCAGTTCTTC
- | TRBJ2-2 | TRBD2 | TRBV7-9 | CASSFSGDNTGELFF | TGTGCCAGCAGCTTTAGCGGGGACAACACCGGGGAGCTGTTTTTT
- | TRBJ1-1 | - | TRBV6-6 | CASSYWNGAGNTEAFF | TGTGCCAGCAGTTACTGGAACGGGGCAGGGAACACTGAAGCTTTCTTT
- | TRBJ2-7 | TRBD1 | TRBV4-3 | CASSLSDRGDEQYF | TGCGCCAGCAGCCTATCGGACAGGGGCGACGAGCAGTACTTC
- | TRBJ2-5 | - | TRBV25-1 | CASSGSQGTETQYF | TGTGCCAGCAGTGGCTCCCAGGGTACGGAGACCCAGTACTTC
- | TRBJ2-5 | - | TRBV7-9 | CASSLAQGSEETQYF | TGTGCCAGCAGCTTAGCACAAGGTAGCGAAGAGACCCAGTACTTC
- | TRBJ2-1 | - | TRBV6-1 | CASSEVNQVSYNEQFF | TGTGCCAGCAGTGAAGTCAACCAGGTTTCCTACAATGAGCAGTTCTTC
- | TRBJ2-5 | - | TRBV2 | CASSSAGGGQETQYF | TGTGCCAGCAGTTCTGCGGGTGGGGGCCAAGAGACCCAGTACTTC
- | TRBJ2-5 | - | TRBV5-1 | CASSLVPAQETQYF | TGCGCCAGCAGCTTGGTCCCAGCCCAAGAGACCCAGTACTTC
- | TRBJ2-1 | - | TRBV30 | CAGFRQGPYKTYNEQFF | TGTGCCGGTTTCCGGCAGGGGCCGTATAAAACTTACAATGAGCAGTTCTTC
- | TRBJ2-7 | - | TRBV2 | CASTGQNYEQYF | TGTGCCAGCACAGGACAGAACTACGAGCAGTACTTC
- | TRBJ1-3 | - | TRBV9 | CASSVEGTSLGNTIYF | TGTGCCAGCAGCGTAGAGGGGACAAGTCTGGGAAACACCATATATTTT
- | TRBJ2-7 | TRBD2 | TRBV13 | CASSSPLADYEQYF | TGTGCCAGCAGCTCGCCCCTAGCGGATTACGAGCAGTACTTC
- | TRBJ1-5 | - | TRBV28 | CASSYGGANQPQHF | TGTGCCAGCAGTTATGGGGGGGCCAATCAGCCCCAGCATTTT
- | TRBJ2-1 | TRBD2 | TRBV10-1 | CASSGGLAGGPSEQFF | TGCGCCAGCAGTGGGGGACTAGCGGGAGGGCCTAGTGAGCAGTTCTTC
- | TRBJ2-7 | TRBD1 | TRBV4-1 | CASSQGAGTETYEQYF | TGCGCCAGCAGCCAAGGTGCCGGGACAGAGACCTACGAGCAGTACTTC
- | TRBJ1-1 | - | TRBV19 | CASSSRSGTPVEAFF | TGTGCCAGTAGTAGTAGATCCGGGACACCCGTTGAAGCTTTCTTT
- | TRBJ1-4 | - | TRBV19 | CASSILTNEKLFF | TGTGCCAGTAGTATTTTGACTAATGAAAAACTGTTTTTT
- | TRBJ2-7 | TRBD2 | TRBV12-5 | CASGWDPGGEQYF | TGTGCTAGTGGTTGGGACCCGGGGGGCGAGCAGTACTTC
- | TRBJ2-7 | TRBD2 | TRBV5-4 | CASSALGLADYEQYF | TGTGCCAGCAGCGCCCTAGGACTAGCCGACTACGAGCAGTACTTC
- | TRBJ2-7 | - | TRBV19 | CASSKPGSYEQYF | TGTGCCAGTAGTAAACCGGGGAGCTACGAGCAGTACTTC
- | TRBJ2-1 | - | TRBV7-9 | CASSEGRLELLDEQFF | TGTGCCAGCAGCGAGGGGCGGTTGGAGCTTTTGGATGAGCAGTTCTTC
- | TRBJ2-7 | - | TRBV18 | CASSPGTGEQYF | TGTGCCAGCTCACCGGGGACGGGCGAGCAGTACTTC
- | TRBJ2-7 | TRBD1 | TRBV12-5 | CASGFPGTGGDLNEQYF | TGTGCTAGTGGATTTCCCGGGACAGGGGGCGATCTGAACGAGCAGTACTTC
- | TRBJ2-6 | - | TRBV30 | CAWSAYSGANVLTF | TGTGCCTGGAGCGCTTACTCTGGGGCCAACGTCCTGACTTTC
- | TRBJ1-1 | - | TRBV6-5 | CASRIQALDTEAFF | TGTGCCAGCAGGATACAGGCGTTGGACACTGAAGCTTTCTTT
- | TRBJ2-7 | - | TRBV5-4 | CASSFARGPLDPEQYF | TGTGCCAGCAGCTTTGCTAGAGGCCCCCTAGACCCCGAGCAGTACTTC
- | TRBJ2-5 | - | TRBV11-1 | CASSLAPGGLETQYF | TGTGCCAGCAGCTTAGCCCCCGGGGGCCTGGAGACCCAGTACTTC
once | TRBJ2-5 | TRBD2 | TRBV7-8 | CASSGGLAGEETQYF | TGTGCCAGCAGCGGGGGACTAGCGGGAGAAGAGACCCAGTACTTC